A selection of T cell receptor beta chains follows, all from one sample in a study of cytomegalovirus exposure and HLA in healthy donors. Assay: immunoSEQ multiplex PCR; the TCRdb copy retains only in-frame clones and omits some. The sample carries about 140,000 clones, over 60% recorded once. Sequenced input: PBMCs. The source is a male donor in good health and CMV-seronegative. The CDR3 runs from the conserved cysteine through the conserved F or W. The order of the fields is J gene, V gene, clone size, D gene, CDR3 protein, CDR3 DNA. A D gene is named only where the DNA matches it firmly. Not all rows give a size; the values are once, few, many and, for expanded clones, a class.

TRBJ2-1 | TRBV7-8 | - | TRBD2 | CASSLKEAGGPYNEQFF | TGTGCCAGCAGCTTAAAGGAAGCGGGGGGGCCTTACAATGAGCAGTTCTTC
TRBJ2-3 | TRBV5-8 | - | TRBD1 | CASSPGQGGDTQYF | TGTGCCAGCAGCCCGGGACAGGGAGGCGATACGCAGTATTTT
TRBJ1-4 | TRBV6-1 | - | TRBD1 | CASTPTGNDQKLFF | TGTGCCAGCACCCCGACAGGGAACGACCAAAAACTGTTTTTT
TRBJ2-3 | TRBV7-3 | - | TRBD2 | CASSLSGAGGSRSTDTQYF | TGTGCCAGCAGCTTAAGCGGGGCGGGAGGGTCTCGGAGCACAGATACGCAGTATTTT
TRBJ1-4 | TRBV7-2 | few | TRBD1 | CASSGQGSEKLFF | TGTGCCAGCAGCGGACAGGGGAGTGAAAAACTGTTTTTT
TRBJ2-5 | TRBV25-1 | few | - | CASSGIRTNQETQYF | TGTGCCAGCAGTGGGATAAGGACTAACCAAGAGACCCAGTACTTC
TRBJ1-2 | TRBV29-1 | - | - | CSVDGGIHYGYTF | TGCAGCGTTGACGGCGGGATCCACTATGGCTACACCTTC
TRBJ1-1 | TRBV7-2 | - | - | CASSVGSRALAFF | TGTGCCAGCAGCGTAGGCTCTAGAGCCCTCGCTTTCTTT
TRBJ1-5 | TRBV7-2 | - | TRBD1 | CASSPTGGVSNQPQHF | TGTGCCAGCAGTCCAACAGGGGGAGTCAGCAATCAGCCCCAGCATTTT
TRBJ2-7 | TRBV28 | - | TRBD2 | CASLPAGAYEQYF | TGTGCCAGCTTGCCAGCGGGAGCCTACGAGCAGTACTTC
TRBJ1-2 | TRBV4-3 | - | TRBD1 | CASSQGASGGGGYTF | TGCGCCAGCAGCCAAGGGGCCTCAGGGGGCGGTGGCTACACCTTC
TRBJ2-7 | TRBV30 | - | TRBD2 | CAWSRGTGGYEQYF | TGTGCCTGGAGTAGGGGAACGGGAGGGTACGAGCAGTACTTC
TRBJ1-2 | TRBV7-3 | - | TRBD1 | CASEGTGDIYGYTF | TGTGCCAGCGAAGGGACAGGTGACATCTATGGCTACACCTTC
TRBJ2-1 | TRBV5-1 | - | - | CASIRDTPYNEQFF | TGCGCCAGCATCCGGGACACCCCCTACAATGAGCAGTTCTTC
TRBJ1-6 | TRBV28 | - | - | CASKSGALNSPLHF | TGTGCCAGCAAAAGCGGGGCCCTCAATTCACCCCTCCACTTT
TRBJ2-7 | TRBV7-6 | - | - | CASSAGLSYEQYF | TGTGCCAGCAGCGCCGGACTTTCCTACGAGCAGTACTTC
TRBJ2-3 | TRBV5-1 | - | TRBD2 | CASSLGAGGPTDTQYF | TGCGCCAGCAGCTTGGGAGCGGGGGGGCCAACAGATACGCAGTATTTT
TRBJ2-2 | TRBV7-2 | - | TRBD2 | CASAAFSLAGGGGGELFF | TGTGCCAGCGCAGCTTTCTCCCTAGCGGGAGGGGGGGGCGGGGAGCTGTTTTTT
TRBJ1-5 | TRBV27 | once | - | CASSLKPGGRPQHF | TGTGCCAGCAGTCTAAAACCGGGGGGGAGGCCCCAGCATTTT
TRBJ2-7 | TRBV28 | - | - | CASSPIGGGYEQYF | TGTGCCAGCAGCCCGATAGGGGGGGGGTACGAGCAGTACTTC